The rows below give T cell receptor beta chains drawn from one sample of a study of blood T cell repertoires in COVID-19. Clones were read by immunoSEQ multiplex PCR, and TCRdb kept only the in-frame ones, dropping some. Among under 300,000 clones, about nine tenths were seen once, and the ten largest hold 3%. What was sequenced was PBMCs or T cells enriched from blood (not recorded which). The receptor source for this set is a woman between 50 and 59 years old who had recovered from COVID-19. CDR3s include the opening cysteine and the closing phenylalanine or tryptophan. The D gene is left open where the match is weak. Expanded clones get a size class; other rows say once, few or many, or leave the size out.

length: 16; D: NA; J: TRBJ2-1; size: NA; V: TRBV25-1; CDR3: CASSSTEPSSYNEQFF; DNA: TGTGCCAGCAGCTCGACAGAGCCCAGCTCCTACAATGAGCAGTTCTTC
length: 18; D: TRBD2; J: TRBJ2-2; size: once; V: TRBV5-1; CDR3: CASSNPRLAGVSHGELFF; DNA: TGCGCCAGCAGCAATCCTCGCCTAGCGGGAGTAAGTCACGGGGAGCTGTTTTTT
length: 11; D: NA; J: TRBJ2-1; size: NA; V: TRBV4-2; CDR3: CASSQGSEQFF; DNA: TGTGCCAGCAGCCAAGGGAGTGAGCAGTTCTTC
length: 17; D: NA; J: TRBJ1-5; size: NA; V: TRBV28; CDR3: CASSHLGQGNDYQPQHF; DNA: TGTGCCAGCAGCCACCTCGGGCAGGGTAACGACTATCAGCCCCAGCATTTT
length: 16; D: NA; J: TRBJ1-1; size: few; V: TRBV2; CDR3: CASSEQAHSLNTEAFF; DNA: TGTGCCAGCAGTGAACAGGCGCATTCTTTGAACACTGAAGCTTTCTTT
length: 15; D: NA; J: TRBJ1-1; size: NA; V: TRBV6-1; CDR3: CASSERQAGSTEAFF; DNA: TGTGCCAGCAGTGAAAGACAGGCGGGTAGCACTGAAGCTTTCTTT
length: 15; D: TRBD1; J: TRBJ2-5; size: once; V: TRBV9; CDR3: CASSSRTGNKETQYF; DNA: TGTGCCAGCAGCTCAAGGACAGGGAATAAAGAGACCCAGTACTTC
length: 14; D: NA; J: TRBJ2-7; size: NA; V: TRBV19; CDR3: CASSYETDSYEQYF; DNA: TGTGCCAGTAGTTATGAGACAGATTCCTACGAGCAGTACTTC
length: 15; D: NA; J: TRBJ2-1; size: NA; V: TRBV29-1; CDR3: CSVEDRRVSYNEQFF; DNA: TGCAGCGTTGAAGATCGGCGGGTCTCCTACAATGAGCAGTTCTTC
length: 15; D: NA; J: TRBJ1-5; size: NA; V: TRBV2; CDR3: CASSRQDISNQPQHF; DNA: TGTGCCAGCAGTAGACAGGATATTAGCAATCAGCCCCAGCATTTT
length: 16; D: TRBD1; J: TRBJ2-1; size: NA; V: TRBV7-2; CDR3: CASSPRTGGSYNEQFF; DNA: TGTGCCAGCAGCCCGAGGACAGGGGGCTCCTACAATGAGCAGTTCTTC
length: 15; D: TRBD2; J: TRBJ2-1; size: NA; V: TRBV19; CDR3: CASRGRLAGGNEQFF; DNA: TGTGCCAGTAGGGGGAGGCTAGCGGGAGGGAATGAGCAGTTCTTC
length: 13; D: TRBD2; J: TRBJ2-7; size: NA; V: TRBV30; CDR3: CAWDSGSRYEQYF; DNA: TGTGCCTGGGATAGCGGGAGTCGCTACGAGCAGTACTTC
length: 12; D: NA; J: TRBJ2-7; size: NA; V: TRBV25-1; CDR3: CASSGGVYEQYF; DNA: TGTGCCAGCAGTGGGGGGGTGTACGAGCAGTACTTC
length: 13; D: NA; J: TRBJ1-1; size: NA; V: TRBV9; CDR3: CASSVSTGSTAFF; DNA: TGTGCCAGCAGCGTAAGCACCGGTAGTACAGCTTTCTTT
length: 16; D: TRBD1; J: TRBJ2-2; size: NA; V: TRBV7-2; CDR3: CASSLRTGISTGELFF; DNA: TGTGCCAGCAGCCTCAGGACAGGGATAAGCACCGGGGAGCTGTTTTTT
length: 12; D: NA; J: TRBJ1-2; size: NA; V: TRBV4-2; CDR3: CASSQGQGGYTF; DNA: TGTGCCAGCAGCCAAGGGCAGGGGGGCTACACCTTC
length: 14; D: NA; J: TRBJ1-5; size: NA; V: TRBV4-3; CDR3: CASSQVSVDQPQHF; DNA: TGCGCCAGCAGCCAAGTTTCTGTAGATCAGCCCCAGCATTTT
length: 13; D: NA; J: TRBJ1-1; size: NA; V: TRBV9; CDR3: CASSKKEGAEAFF; DNA: TGTGCCAGCAGTAAAAAAGAGGGCGCTGAAGCTTTCTTT
length: 14; D: TRBD2; J: TRBJ2-1; size: NA; V: TRBV7-3; CDR3: CASSPGTSLNEQFF; DNA: TGTGCCAGCAGCCCTGGGACTAGCTTGAATGAGCAGTTCTTC
length: 14; D: NA; J: TRBJ1-2; size: NA; V: TRBV18; CDR3: CASSPPGRPGGYTF; DNA: TGTGCCAGCTCACCACCGGGGCGCCCGGGTGGCTACACCTTC
length: 14; D: TRBD2; J: TRBJ2-1; size: NA; V: TRBV29-1; CDR3: CSVAGLAGVNEQFF; DNA: TGCAGCGTTGCGGGACTAGCGGGAGTCAATGAGCAGTTCTTC
length: 17; D: TRBD1; J: TRBJ1-5; size: NA; V: TRBV18; CDR3: CASSPGIGTVSNQPQHF; DNA: TGTGCCAGCTCACCTGGGATCGGGACAGTTAGCAATCAGCCCCAGCATTTT
length: 17; D: TRBD2; J: TRBJ2-2; size: NA; V: TRBV10-1; CDR3: CASSARLAVGGAGELFF; DNA: TGCGCCAGCAGTGCCCGACTAGCGGTCGGGGGTGCCGGGGAGCTGTTTTTT
length: 14; D: NA; J: TRBJ1-1; size: NA; V: TRBV27; CDR3: CASSLFPGDTEAFF; DNA: TGTGCCAGCAGTTTATTCCCAGGGGACACTGAAGCTTTCTTT
length: 19; D: TRBD2; J: TRBJ2-3; size: NA; V: TRBV11-2; CDR3: CASSLFRGTSGRATDTQYF; DNA: TGTGCCAGCAGCTTGTTTCGTGGGACTAGCGGGAGGGCCACAGATACGCAGTATTTT
length: 19; D: TRBD2; J: TRBJ2-2; size: NA; V: TRBV7-9; CDR3: CASSLPPGLAGGPTGELFF; DNA: TGTGCCAGCAGCTTACCTCCGGGACTAGCGGGAGGGCCCACCGGGGAGCTGTTTTTT
length: 15; D: TRBD1; J: TRBJ1-2; size: few; V: TRBV5-1; CDR3: CASSLTQGQGYGYTF; DNA: TGCGCCAGCAGTTTAACCCAGGGACAGGGCTATGGCTACACCTTC
length: 13; D: NA; J: TRBJ2-7; size: NA; V: TRBV9; CDR3: CASSAPLGGEQYF; DNA: TGTGCCAGCAGCGCCCCCCTAGGGGGCGAGCAGTACTTC
length: 15; D: NA; J: TRBJ2-7; size: NA; V: TRBV5-1; CDR3: CASSLEAKPSYEQYF; DNA: TGCGCCAGCAGCTTGGAAGCTAAACCCTCCTACGAGCAGTACTTC
length: 15; D: NA; J: TRBJ2-2; size: NA; V: TRBV5-1; CDR3: CASSFDAGNTGELFF; DNA: TGCGCCAGCAGCTTCGATGCGGGAAACACCGGGGAGCTGTTTTTT
length: 15; D: TRBD1; J: TRBJ2-7; size: NA; V: TRBV6-5; CDR3: CASSYSTGASYEQYF; DNA: TGTGCCAGCAGTTACTCGACAGGGGCCTCCTACGAGCAGTACTTC
length: 15; D: TRBD2; J: TRBJ2-3; size: NA; V: TRBV30; CDR3: CAWSVPSGRADTQYF; DNA: TGTGCCTGGAGTGTCCCTAGCGGGAGGGCAGATACGCAGTATTTT
length: 17; D: TRBD1; J: TRBJ1-5; size: NA; V: TRBV5-5; CDR3: CASSPGTGYDSNQPQHF; DNA: TGTGCCAGCAGTCCAGGGACAGGGTATGATAGCAATCAGCCCCAGCATTTT
length: 14; D: NA; J: TRBJ1-3; size: NA; V: TRBV28; CDR3: CASRNGHPGNTIYF; DNA: TGTGCCAGCAGAAATGGACACCCCGGAAACACCATATATTTT
length: 16; D: TRBD2; J: TRBJ2-7; size: NA; V: TRBV7-2; CDR3: CASSLEGLAGGYEQYF; DNA: TGTGCCAGCAGCTTAGAGGGACTAGCGGGAGGCTACGAGCAGTACTTC
length: 11; D: TRBD2; J: TRBJ2-7; size: NA; V: TRBV29-1; CDR3: CSVGTRGEQYF; DNA: TGCAGCGTTGGGACTAGGGGCGAGCAGTACTTC
length: 14; D: NA; J: TRBJ2-3; size: once; V: TRBV14; CDR3: CASSQRGGSDTQYF; DNA: TGTGCCAGCAGCCAACGTGGTGGCTCAGATACGCAGTATTTT
length: 15; D: NA; J: TRBJ2-7; size: few; V: TRBV11-2; CDR3: CASSPRASADYEQYF; DNA: TGTGCCAGCAGCCCCCGCGCTAGCGCAGACTACGAGCAGTACTTC